This TCR beta chain was found in a study of control samples from healthy donors and cancer patients. Assay used: immunoSEQ multiplex PCR; TCRdb lists only in-frame clones, some missing. The table records more than 50,000 clones, 90% to 97% of them present only once. Germline CDR1 and CDR2: KGHSH and LQKENI. Trimming cost V 0 bases and J 7 bases, with 3 bases left between them. There are 12 residues in the CDR3. The chain carries TRBV18 and TRBJ2-2; D is ambiguous. The material sequenced was blood. The sequence came from a woman between 18 and 30 years old in good health. The CDR3: CASSPPHGELFF. In nucleotides, the CDR3 is TGTGCCAGCTCACCACCTCACGGGGAGCTGTTTTTT.